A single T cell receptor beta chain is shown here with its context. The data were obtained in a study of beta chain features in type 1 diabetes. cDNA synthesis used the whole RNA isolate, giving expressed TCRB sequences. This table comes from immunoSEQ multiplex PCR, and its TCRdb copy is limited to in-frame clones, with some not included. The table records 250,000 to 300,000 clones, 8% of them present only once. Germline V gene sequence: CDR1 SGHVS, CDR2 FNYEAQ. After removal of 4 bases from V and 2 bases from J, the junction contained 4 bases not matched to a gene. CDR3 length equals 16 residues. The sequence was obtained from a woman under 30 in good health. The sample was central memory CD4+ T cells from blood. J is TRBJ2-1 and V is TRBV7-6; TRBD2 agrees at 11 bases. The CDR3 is CASSSLAGGAYNEQFF. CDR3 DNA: TGTGCCAGCAGCTCGCTAGCGGGAGGAGCCTACAATGAGCAGTTCTTC.